The clone carrying this T cell receptor (beta chain) was counted once. No antigen is known for it. The data stem from a study of cytomegalovirus exposure and HLA in healthy donors. Germline CDR1 reads LNHDA; CDR2 reads SQIVND (reference sequence). J was trimmed by 1 base and V by 5 bases; bases with no gene match: 5. The CDR3 extends over 15 amino acids. The primer mix had 60 Vbeta and 13 Jbeta primers. Only in-frame clones appear in the TCRdb table, and some are missing; sequencing was by immunoSEQ multiplex PCR. This table holds 170,000 or so clones, 84% found once. Study results and limitations: It was shown in a later analysis that HLA-associated TCR beta chains were more clonally expanded than other, equally common chains. Published work reported that the classifier diagnosed cytomegalovirus status with high specificity and sensitivity.

The clonotype comes from a boy under 10 years old in good health and CMV-seronegative. Specimen: PBMCs. This sequence joins TRBV19 and TRBJ2-7; 10 nucleotides line up with TRBD1. The CDR3 loop reads CASSVGTGVSYEQYF. The CDR3 nucleotides are TGTGCCAGTAGTGTCGGGACAGGGGTGTCCTACGAGCAGTACTTC.